Each of the 6 T cell receptor beta chains below was sequenced from the same sample in a study of glioma-infiltrating T cells. Amplification of TCR alpha and beta CDR3 regions from RNA used iRepertoire nested multiplex PCR. TCRdb reprocessed the multiplex PCR reads with MiXCR, giving one entry per CDR3 protein. Among roughly 350,000 distinct CDR3 sequences listed, roughly two fifths were seen once. The sample consisted of glioma tissue, nonneoplastic brain tissue, or PBMCs (not recorded which). These receptors originate from a human donor with low-grade glioma or glioblastoma, undergoing nonglioma brain surgery, or in good health (not recorded which).

This clonotype was observed at least ten times. This rearrangement joins TRBV6-2 or TRBV6-3 to TRBJ2-7; TRBD1 matches 10 bases. CDR3 length: 15 amino acids. The junction had 10 bases not matched to a gene; V was cut back by 8 bases and J by 3 bases. Germline V gene sequence: CDR1 MNHEY, CDR2 SVGEGT. CDR3 DNA sequence: TGTGCCAGCGGTAAGGGGGACAGGGGCCTCTACGAGCAGTACTTC. This codes for CASGKGDRGLYEQYF.

This clonotype was counted a few times. V is TRBV7-9 and J is TRBJ2-7; no firm D call. CDR1 and CDR2 (germline): SEHNR, FQNEAQ (reference sequence). V dropped 6 bases and J dropped 2 bases, with 11 bases sitting between them. CDR3 length equals 13 residues. Here the CDR3 DNA reads TGTGCCAGCAGTTCGTGGCAGGCCTACGAGCAGTACTTC. It encodes CASSSWQAYEQYF.

The rearrangement joins TRBV6-1 to TRBJ2-3, with D hard to call. With 7 bases removed from V and 3 bases from J, the gap between germline ends came to 8 bases. CDR1 and CDR2 from the germline V gene are MNHNS and SASEGT. The CDR3 runs 12 residues. CDR3 residues: CASTSSTDTQYF. For the CDR3, the DNA is TGTGCCAGCACCTCCTCTACAGATACGCAGTATTTT.

This clonotype came up a few times. The chain has TRBV27 and TRBJ2-7; D remains ambiguous. Per germline, CDR1 MNHEY and CDR2 SMNVEV (reference sequence). With 0 bases removed from V and 2 bases from J, the gap between germline ends came to 14 bases. The CDR3 runs 16 residues. The CDR3 DNA follows: TGTGCCAGCAGTTTATCGACCATATATTCCCCCTACGAGCAGTACTTC. This translates into CASSLSTIYSPYEQYF.

Turning to this clonotype: The junction departs from germline at one end; a sequencing error may be responsible. The chain combines TRBV28 with TRBJ1-5; D is uncertain. The CDR3 has 18 residues. Per germline, CDR1 MDHEN and CDR2 SYDVKM. CDR3 residues: CASSLVLPGDYSNQHQHF. Written as DNA, the CDR3 is TGTGCCAGCAGTTTAGTTCTACCAGGAGATTATAGCAATCAGCACCAGCATTTT.

The rearrangement joins TRBV4-1 to TRBJ2-5; no clear D. This CDR3 contains 13 residues. V was shortened by 4 bases and J by 1 base, with 7 bases between the two germline ends. Germline-derived CDR1 and CDR2 are MGHRA and YSYEKL. The chain's CDR3 is CASSPPLQETQYF. The CDR3 nucleotides read TGCGCCAGCAGCCCACCCCTCCAAGAGACCCAGTACTTC.